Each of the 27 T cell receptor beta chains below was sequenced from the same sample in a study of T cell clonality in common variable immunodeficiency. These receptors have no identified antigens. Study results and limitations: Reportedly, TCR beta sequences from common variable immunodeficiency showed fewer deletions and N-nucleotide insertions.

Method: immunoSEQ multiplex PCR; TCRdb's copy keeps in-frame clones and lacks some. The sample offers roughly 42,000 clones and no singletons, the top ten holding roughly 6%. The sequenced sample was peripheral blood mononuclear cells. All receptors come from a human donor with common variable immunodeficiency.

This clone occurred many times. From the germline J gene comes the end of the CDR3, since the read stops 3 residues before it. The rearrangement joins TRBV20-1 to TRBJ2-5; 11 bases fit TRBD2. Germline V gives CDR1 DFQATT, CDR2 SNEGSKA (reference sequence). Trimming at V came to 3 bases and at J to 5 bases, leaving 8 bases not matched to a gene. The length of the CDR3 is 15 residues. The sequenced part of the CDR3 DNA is TGCAGTGCTAGCTCTAGCGGGGGGCTAGGGGAGACC. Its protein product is CSASSSGGLGET. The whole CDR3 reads CSASSSGGLGETQYF.

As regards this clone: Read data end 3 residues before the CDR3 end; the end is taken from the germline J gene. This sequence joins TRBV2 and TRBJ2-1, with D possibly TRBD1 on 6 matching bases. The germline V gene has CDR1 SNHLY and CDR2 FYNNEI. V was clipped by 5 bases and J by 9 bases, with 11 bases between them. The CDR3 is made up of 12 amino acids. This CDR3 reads CASSQQGTEQFF. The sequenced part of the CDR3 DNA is TGTGCCAGCAGTCAACAGGGCACTGAG. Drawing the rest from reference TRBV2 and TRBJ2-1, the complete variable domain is EPEVTQTPSHQVTQMGQEVILRCVPISNHLYFYWYRQILGQKVEFLVSFYNNEISEKSEIFDDQFSVERPDGSNFTLKIRSTKLEDSAMYFCASSQQGTEQFFGPGTRLTVL.

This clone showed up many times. The CDR3 bases that were read are TGTGCCAGCAGTTGGGGACAGAACACCGGGGAG. Translating gives CASSWGQNTGE. The entire CDR3 reads CASSWGQNTGELFF. The V and J genes are TRBV6-2 or TRBV6-3 and TRBJ2-2; a weak D match, TRBD1 (6 bases). The read halts 3 residues ahead of the CDR3 end, with the missing end drawn from the germline J gene. The CDR3 runs to 14 residues. Germline-derived CDR1 and CDR2 are MNHEY and SVGEGT. Trimming stripped 4 bases from V and 1 base from J, with 7 bases between.

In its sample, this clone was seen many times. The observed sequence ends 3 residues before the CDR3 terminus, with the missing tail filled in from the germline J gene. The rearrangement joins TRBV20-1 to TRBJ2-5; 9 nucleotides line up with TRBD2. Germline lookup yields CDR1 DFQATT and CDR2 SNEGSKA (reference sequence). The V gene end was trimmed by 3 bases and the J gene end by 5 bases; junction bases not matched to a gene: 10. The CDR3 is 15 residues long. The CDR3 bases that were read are TGCAGTGCTAGCCTAAGTCTAGCGGGACTGGAGACC. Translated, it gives CSASLSLAGLET. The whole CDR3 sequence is CSASLSLAGLETQYF.

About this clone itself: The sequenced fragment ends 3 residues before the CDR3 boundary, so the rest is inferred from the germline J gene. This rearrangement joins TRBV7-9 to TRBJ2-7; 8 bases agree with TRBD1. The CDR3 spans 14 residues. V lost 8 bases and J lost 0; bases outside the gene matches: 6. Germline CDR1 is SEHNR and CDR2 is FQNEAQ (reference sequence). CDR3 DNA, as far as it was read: TGTGCCAGCTGTGACGGGACAGGCTCCTACGAG. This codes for CASCDGTGSYE. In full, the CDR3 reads CASCDGTGSYEQYF.

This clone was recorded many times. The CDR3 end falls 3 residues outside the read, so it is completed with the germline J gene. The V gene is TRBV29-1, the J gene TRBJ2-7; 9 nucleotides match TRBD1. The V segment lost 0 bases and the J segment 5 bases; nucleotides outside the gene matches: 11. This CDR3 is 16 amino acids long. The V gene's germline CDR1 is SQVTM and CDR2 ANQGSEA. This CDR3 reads CSVEDIRGQGPHEQYF. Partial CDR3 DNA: TGCAGCGTTGAAGATATAAGGGGACAGGGCCCGCACGAG.

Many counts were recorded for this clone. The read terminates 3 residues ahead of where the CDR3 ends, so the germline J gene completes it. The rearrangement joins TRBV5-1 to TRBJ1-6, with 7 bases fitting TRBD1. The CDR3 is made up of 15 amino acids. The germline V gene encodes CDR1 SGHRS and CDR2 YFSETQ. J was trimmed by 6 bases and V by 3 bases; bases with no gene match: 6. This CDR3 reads CASSSGQALNSPLHF. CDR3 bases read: TGCGCCAGCAGCTCCGGACAGGCTCTTAATTCACCC.

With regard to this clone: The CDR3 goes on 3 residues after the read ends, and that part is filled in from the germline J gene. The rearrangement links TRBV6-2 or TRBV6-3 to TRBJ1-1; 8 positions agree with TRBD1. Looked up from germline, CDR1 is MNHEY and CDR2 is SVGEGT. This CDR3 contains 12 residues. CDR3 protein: CASSQGAPEAFF. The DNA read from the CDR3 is TGTGCCAGCAGCCAGGGGGCCCCCGAA.

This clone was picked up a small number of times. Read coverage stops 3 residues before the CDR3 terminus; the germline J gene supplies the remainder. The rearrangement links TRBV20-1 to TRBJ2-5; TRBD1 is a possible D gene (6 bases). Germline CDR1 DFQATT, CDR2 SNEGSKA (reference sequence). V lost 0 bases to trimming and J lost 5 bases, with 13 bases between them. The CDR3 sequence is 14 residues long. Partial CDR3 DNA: TGCAGTGCTAGAGAGTTACAGGGCTGGGAGACC. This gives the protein CSARELQGWET. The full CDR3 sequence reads CSARELQGWETQYF.

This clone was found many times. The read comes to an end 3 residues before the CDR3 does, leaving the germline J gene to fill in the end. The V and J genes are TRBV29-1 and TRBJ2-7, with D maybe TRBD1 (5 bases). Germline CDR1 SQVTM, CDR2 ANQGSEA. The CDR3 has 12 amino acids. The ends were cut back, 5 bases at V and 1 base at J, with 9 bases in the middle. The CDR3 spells CSVTQGSYEQYF. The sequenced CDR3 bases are TGCAGCGTTACTCAGGGTTCCTACGAG.

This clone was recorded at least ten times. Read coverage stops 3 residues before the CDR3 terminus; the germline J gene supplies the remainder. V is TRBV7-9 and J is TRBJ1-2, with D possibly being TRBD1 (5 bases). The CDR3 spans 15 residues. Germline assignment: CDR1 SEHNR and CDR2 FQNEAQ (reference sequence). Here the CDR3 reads CASSSDYRQLEGYTF. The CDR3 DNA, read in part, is TGTGCCAGCAGCTCCGATTATCGACAGTTAGAAGGC. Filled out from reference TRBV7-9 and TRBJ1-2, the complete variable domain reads DTGVSQNPRHKITKRGQNVTFRCDPISEHNRLYWYRQTLGQGPEFLTYFQNEAQLEKSRLLSDRFSAERPKGSFSTLEIQRTEQGDSAMYLCASSSDYRQLEGYTFGSGTRLTVV.

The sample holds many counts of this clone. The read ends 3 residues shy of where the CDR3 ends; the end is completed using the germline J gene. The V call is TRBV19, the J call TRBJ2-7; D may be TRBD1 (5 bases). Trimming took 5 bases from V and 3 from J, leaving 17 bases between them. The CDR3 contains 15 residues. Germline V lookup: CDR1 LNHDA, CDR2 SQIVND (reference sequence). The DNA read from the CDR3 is TGTGCCAGTAGTTGGATCCGTGGGGCCAGCTACGAG. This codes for CASSWIRGASYE. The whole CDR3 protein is CASSWIRGASYEQYF.

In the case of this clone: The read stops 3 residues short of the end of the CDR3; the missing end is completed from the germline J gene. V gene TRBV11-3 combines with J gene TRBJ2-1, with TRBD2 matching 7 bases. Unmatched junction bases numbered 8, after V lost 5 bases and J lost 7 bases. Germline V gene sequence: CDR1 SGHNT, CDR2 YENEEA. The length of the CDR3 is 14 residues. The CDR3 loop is CASSPGEGGNEQFF. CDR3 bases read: TGTGCCAGCAGCCCGGGGGAGGGTGGGAATGAG.

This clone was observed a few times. CDR3 DNA (partial): TGCGCCAGCAGCACGGCCTACGAG. Its translation is CASSTAYE. The full CDR3 protein is CASSTAYEQYF. The chain employs TRBV5-1 and TRBJ2-7; D call uncertain. The observed sequence ends 3 residues before the CDR3 terminus, with the missing tail filled in from the germline J gene. Germline V gives CDR1 SGHRS, CDR2 YFSETQ. V was shortened by 4 bases and J by 2 bases, with 4 bases between the two germline ends. This CDR3 is built from 11 residues.

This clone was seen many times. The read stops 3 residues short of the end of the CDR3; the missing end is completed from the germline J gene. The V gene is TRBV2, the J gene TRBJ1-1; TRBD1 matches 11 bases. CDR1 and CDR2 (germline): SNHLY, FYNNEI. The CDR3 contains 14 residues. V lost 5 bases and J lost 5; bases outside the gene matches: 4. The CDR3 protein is CASSQDRGRTEAFF. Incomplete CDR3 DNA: TGTGCCAGCAGTCAGGACAGGGGGCGGACTGAA. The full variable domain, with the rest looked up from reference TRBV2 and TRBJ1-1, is EPEVTQTPSHQVTQMGQEVILRCVPISNHLYFYWYRQILGQKVEFLVSFYNNEISEKSEIFDDQFSVERPDGSNFTLKIRSTKLEDSAMYFCASSQDRGRTEAFFGQGTRLTVV.

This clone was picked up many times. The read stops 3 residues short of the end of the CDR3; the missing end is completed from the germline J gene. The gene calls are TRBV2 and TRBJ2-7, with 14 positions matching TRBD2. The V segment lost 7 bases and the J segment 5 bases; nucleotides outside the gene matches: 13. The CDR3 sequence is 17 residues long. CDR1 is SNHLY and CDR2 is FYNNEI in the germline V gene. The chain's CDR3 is CASNAGTSGSRAHEQYF. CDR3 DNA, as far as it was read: TGTGCCAGCAACGCCGGGACTAGCGGGAGCCGGGCCCACGAG.

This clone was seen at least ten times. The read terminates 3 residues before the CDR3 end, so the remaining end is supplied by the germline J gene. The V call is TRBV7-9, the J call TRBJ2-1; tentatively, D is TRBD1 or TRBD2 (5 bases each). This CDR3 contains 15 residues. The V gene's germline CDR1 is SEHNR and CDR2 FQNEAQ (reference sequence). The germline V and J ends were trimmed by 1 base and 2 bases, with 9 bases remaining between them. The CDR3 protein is CASSLVQGAYNEQFF. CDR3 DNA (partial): TGTGCCAGCAGCTTAGTTCAGGGAGCCTACAATGAG.

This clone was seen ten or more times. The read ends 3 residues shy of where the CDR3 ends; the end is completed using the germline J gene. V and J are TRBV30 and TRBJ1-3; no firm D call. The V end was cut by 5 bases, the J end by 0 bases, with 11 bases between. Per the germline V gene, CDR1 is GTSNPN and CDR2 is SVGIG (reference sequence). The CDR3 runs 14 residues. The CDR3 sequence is CAWQIHRSGNTIYF. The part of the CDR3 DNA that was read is TGTGCCTGGCAAATACATCGCTCTGGAAACACC.

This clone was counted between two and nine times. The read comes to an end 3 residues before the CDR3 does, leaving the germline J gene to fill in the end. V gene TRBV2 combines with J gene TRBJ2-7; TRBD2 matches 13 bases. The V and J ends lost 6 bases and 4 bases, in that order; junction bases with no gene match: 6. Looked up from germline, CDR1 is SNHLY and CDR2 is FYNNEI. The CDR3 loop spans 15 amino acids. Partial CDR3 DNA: TGTGCCAGCAGCCGCACTAGCGGGGGGGGATACGAG. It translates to CASSRTSGGGYE. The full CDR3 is CASSRTSGGGYEQYF.

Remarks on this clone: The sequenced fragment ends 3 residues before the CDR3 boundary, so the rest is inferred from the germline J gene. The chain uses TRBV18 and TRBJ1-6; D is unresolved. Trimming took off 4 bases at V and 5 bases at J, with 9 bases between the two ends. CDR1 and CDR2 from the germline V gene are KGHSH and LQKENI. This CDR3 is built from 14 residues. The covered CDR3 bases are TGTGCCAGCTCACAAGGGTACAATAATTCACCC. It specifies CASSQGYNNSP. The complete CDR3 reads CASSQGYNNSPLHF.

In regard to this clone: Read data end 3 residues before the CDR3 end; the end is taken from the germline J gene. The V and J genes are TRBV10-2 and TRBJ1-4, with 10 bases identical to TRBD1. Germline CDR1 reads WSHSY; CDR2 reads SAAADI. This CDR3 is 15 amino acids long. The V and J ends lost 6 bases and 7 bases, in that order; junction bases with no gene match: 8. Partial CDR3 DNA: TGCGCCAGCAGGAGGGGACAGGGGCAAGTTGAAAAA. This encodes CASRRGQGQVEK. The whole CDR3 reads CASRRGQGQVEKLFF.

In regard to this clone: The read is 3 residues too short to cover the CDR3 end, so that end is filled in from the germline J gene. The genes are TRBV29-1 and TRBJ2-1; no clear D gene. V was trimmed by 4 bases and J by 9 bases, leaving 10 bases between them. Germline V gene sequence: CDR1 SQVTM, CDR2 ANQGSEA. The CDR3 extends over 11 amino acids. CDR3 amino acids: CSVGKNGEQFF. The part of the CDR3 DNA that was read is TGCAGCGTTGGTAAAAACGGTGAG.

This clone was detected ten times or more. CDR3 DNA (partial): TGTGCCAGCAGAGAGGGGAGCTCCTACGAG. Protein sequence: CASREGSSYE. The full-length CDR3 reads as CASREGSSYEQYF. This chain connects TRBV7-9 to TRBJ2-7; D is possibly TRBD1 or TRBD2 (5 bases each). The sequenced fragment ends 3 residues before the CDR3 boundary, so the rest is inferred from the germline J gene. V lost 6 bases to trimming and J lost 0 bases, with 9 bases between them. The length of the CDR3 is 13 residues. Germline loops: CDR1 SEHNR, CDR2 FQNEAQ (reference sequence).

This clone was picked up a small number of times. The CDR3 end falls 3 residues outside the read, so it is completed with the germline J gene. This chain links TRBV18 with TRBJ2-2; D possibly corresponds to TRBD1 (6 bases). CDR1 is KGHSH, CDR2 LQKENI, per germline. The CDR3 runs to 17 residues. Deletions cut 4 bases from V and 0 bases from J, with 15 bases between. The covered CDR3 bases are TGTGCCAGCTCACGCGCTCAGGGGCTCGCGAACACCGGGGAG. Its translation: CASSRAQGLANTGE. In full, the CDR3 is CASSRAQGLANTGELFF.

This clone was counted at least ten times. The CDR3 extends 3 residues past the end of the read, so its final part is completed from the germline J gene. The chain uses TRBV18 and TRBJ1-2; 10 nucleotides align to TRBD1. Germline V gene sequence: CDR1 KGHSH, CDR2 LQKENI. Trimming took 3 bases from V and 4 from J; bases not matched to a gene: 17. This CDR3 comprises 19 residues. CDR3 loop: CASSPTLGDRGPSFYGYTF. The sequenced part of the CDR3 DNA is TGTGCCAGCTCACCGACCCTTGGGGACAGGGGTCCCTCTTTCTATGGC.

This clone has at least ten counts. The sequenced part of the CDR3 DNA is TGCGCCAGCGAAACAGGGTGGAACGGATCTGAA. Translated, it gives CASETGWNGSE. The complete CDR3 reads CASETGWNGSEAFF. J is TRBJ1-1 and V is TRBV10-1, with D possibly matching TRBD1 (6 bases). The CDR3 extends 3 residues past the end of the read, so its final part is completed from the germline J gene. From germline, CDR1 is WNHNN and CDR2 SYGVQD (reference sequence). V was trimmed by 8 bases and J by 6 bases, leaving 19 bases between them. This CDR3 has 14 amino acids.

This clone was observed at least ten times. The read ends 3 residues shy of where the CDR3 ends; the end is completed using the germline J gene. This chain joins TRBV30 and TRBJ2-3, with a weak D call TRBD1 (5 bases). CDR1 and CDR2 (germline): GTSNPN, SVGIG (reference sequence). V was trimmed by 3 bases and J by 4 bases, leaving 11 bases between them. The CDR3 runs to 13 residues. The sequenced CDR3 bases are TGTGCCTGGAGGGCCCCAGGGCCAGATACG. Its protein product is CAWRAPGPDT. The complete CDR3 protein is CAWRAPGPDTQYF.